The text below deals with one T cell receptor (beta chain). Its antigen is currently unknown. The CDR3 totals 16 residues. Germline V CDR1 and CDR2: DFQATT, SNEGSKA (reference sequence). Trimming cost V 1 base and J 4 bases, with 17 bases left between them. The data derive from a study of T cell repertoires in cytomegalovirus infection. Study summary: CMV epitopes, recently identified HLA-C-restricted and well-studied HLA-B-restricted, were used. Both a matching HLA type and CMV infection were indicated by public TCR beta signatures. Whole-study results and caveats: Cumulated frequencies of public TCR beta families served to identify carriers of CMV plus the relevant HLA.

TCRdb reanalysed the reads using MiXCR and keeps one entry per CDR3 protein. The sample contains about 920,000 distinct CDR3 sequences, less than 35% of which appear only once. The chain is built from TRBV20-1 and TRBJ2-1, with D tentatively TRBD2 (5 bases). The specimen was cultured CD8+ T cells from PBMCs, collected from culture after CMV antigen stimulation. This TCR was sampled from a human donor in good health (CMV status not recorded). Some clones in this sample may be carry-over from other donors' samples. The CDR3 sequence is CSARGEERAGYNEQFF. CDR3 coding DNA: TGCAGTGCTAGAGGGGAAGAGAGGGCAGGTTACAATGAGCAGTTCTTC.